This T cell receptor (beta chain) stems from a study of blood T cells in healthy people across ages. The ends were cut back, 8 bases at V and 6 bases at J, with 26 bases in the middle. Per germline, CDR1 MNHEY and CDR2 SMNVEV (reference sequence). The CDR3 loop spans 17 amino acids. With a J-beta primer mix and a sample-barcoded 5' primer, a second PCR ran about 6 to 11 cycles. TCRdb recomputed calls from the 5' RACE reads with MiXCR, one row per CDR3 protein. The data contain some 1.8 million distinct CDR3 sequences, approximately 40% of them seen just once; the ten biggest clones take up 23%. The V and J genes are TRBV27 and TRBJ1-5; D is unresolved. This sequence originates from a human donor in good health. Sequenced: blood. The CDR3 reads CASPNPGLGPLGQPQHF. CDR3 DNA: TGTGCCAGCCCAAACCCGGGTTTAGGTCCGTTGGGTCAGCCCCAGCATTTT.